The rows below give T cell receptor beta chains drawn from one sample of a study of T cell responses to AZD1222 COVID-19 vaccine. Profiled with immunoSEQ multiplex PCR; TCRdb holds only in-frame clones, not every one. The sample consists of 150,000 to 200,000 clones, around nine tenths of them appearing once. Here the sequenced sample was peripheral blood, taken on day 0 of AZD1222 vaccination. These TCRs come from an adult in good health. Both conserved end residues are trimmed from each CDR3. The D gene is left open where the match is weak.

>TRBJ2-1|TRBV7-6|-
ASSLTSPGAYNEQF
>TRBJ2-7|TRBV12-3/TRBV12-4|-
ASSLNGGSEQY
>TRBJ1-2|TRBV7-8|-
ASSLGVGTLGYGYT
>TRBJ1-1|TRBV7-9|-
ASSKQAGLGNTEAF
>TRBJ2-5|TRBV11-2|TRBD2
ASSPRSGRTQETQY
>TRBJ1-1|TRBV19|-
ASSARQAGAEAF
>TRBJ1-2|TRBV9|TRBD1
ASSALTGDYGYT
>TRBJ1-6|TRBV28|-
ASSLRLGLGGNRTPLH
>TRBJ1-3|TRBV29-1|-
SVEVRGSGNTIY
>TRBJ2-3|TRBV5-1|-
ASSLEGIRTDTQY
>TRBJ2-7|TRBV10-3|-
AISEGTVASYEQY
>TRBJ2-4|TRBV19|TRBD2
ASSRGGAVLAKNIQY
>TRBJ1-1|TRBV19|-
ASIRPGGNTEAF
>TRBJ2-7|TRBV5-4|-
ASSANTYEQY
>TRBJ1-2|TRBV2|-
ASEGTDGFYGYT
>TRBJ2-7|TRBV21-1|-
ASSKEAGSHQMGPYEQY
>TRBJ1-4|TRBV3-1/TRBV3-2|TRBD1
ASSQGTGRDSLC
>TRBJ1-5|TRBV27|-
ASSLMGARNQPQH
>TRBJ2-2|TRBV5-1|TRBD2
ASSFETSGRATGELF
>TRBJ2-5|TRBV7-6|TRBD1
ASSSIGQGQETQY
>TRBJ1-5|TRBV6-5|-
ASSQASYSNQPQH
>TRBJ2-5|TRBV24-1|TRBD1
ATSDHDRDQETQY
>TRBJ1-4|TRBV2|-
ASSRGMDEKLF
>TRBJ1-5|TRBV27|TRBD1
ASSLSAPGQGSGNQPQH